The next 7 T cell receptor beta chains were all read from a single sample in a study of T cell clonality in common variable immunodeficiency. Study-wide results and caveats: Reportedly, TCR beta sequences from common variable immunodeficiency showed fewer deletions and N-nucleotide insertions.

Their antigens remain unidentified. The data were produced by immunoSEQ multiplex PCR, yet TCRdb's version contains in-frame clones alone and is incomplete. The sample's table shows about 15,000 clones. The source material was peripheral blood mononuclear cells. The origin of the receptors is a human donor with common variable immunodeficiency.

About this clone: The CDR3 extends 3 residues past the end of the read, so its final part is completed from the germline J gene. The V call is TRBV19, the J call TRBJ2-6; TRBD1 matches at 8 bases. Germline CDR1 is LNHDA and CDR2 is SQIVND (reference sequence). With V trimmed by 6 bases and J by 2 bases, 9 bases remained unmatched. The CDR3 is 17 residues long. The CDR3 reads CASRQQGDGTGANVLTF. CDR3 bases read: TGTGCCAGTAGGCAACAGGGGGATGGGACTGGGGCCAACGTC.

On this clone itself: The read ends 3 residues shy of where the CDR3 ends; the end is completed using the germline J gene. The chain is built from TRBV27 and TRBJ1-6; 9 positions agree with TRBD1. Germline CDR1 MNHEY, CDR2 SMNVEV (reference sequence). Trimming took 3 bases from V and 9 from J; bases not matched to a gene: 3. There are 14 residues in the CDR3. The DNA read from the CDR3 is TGTGCCAGCAGTTTCGACAGGGGGATTTCACCC. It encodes CASSFDRGISP. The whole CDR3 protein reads CASSFDRGISPLHF.

The CDR3 loop is CASSFQGSRNTEAFF. The CDR3 bases that were read are TGTGCCAGCAGCTTTCAGGGAAGTCGGAACACTGAA. This chain uses TRBV7-8 with TRBJ1-1; a possible D gene is TRBD1 (5 bases). The observed sequence ends 3 residues before the CDR3 terminus, with the missing tail filled in from the germline J gene. The germline CDR1 and CDR2 sequences are SGHVS and FQNEAQ. The length of the CDR3 is 15 residues. Deletions cut 3 bases from V and 1 base from J, with 12 bases between. The whole variable domain, remainder taken from reference TRBV7-8 and TRBJ1-1, is GAGVSQSPRYKVAKRGQDVALRCDPISGHVSLFWYQQALGQGPEFLTYFQNEAQLDKSGLPSDRFFAERPEGSVSTLKIQRTQQEDSAVYLCASSFQGSRNTEAFFGQGTRLTVV.

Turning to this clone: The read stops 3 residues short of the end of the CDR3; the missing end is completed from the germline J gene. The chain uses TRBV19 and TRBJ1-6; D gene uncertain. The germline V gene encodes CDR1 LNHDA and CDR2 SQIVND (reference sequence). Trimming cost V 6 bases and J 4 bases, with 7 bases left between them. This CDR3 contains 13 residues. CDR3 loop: CASSAGYNSPLHF. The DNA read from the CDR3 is TGTGCCAGTAGCGCCGGGTATAATTCACCC.

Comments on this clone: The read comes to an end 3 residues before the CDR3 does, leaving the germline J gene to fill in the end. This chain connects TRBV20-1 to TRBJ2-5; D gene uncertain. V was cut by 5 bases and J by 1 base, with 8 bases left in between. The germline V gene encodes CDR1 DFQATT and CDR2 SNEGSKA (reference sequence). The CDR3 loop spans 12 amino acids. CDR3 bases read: TGCAGTGCTGCCGCGTCCCAAGAGACC. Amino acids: CSAAASQET. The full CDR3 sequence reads CSAAASQETQYF.

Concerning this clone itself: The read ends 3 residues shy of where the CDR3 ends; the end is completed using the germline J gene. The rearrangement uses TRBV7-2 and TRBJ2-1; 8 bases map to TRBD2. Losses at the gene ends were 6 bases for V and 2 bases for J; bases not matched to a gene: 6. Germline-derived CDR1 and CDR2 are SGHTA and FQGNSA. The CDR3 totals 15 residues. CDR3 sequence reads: CASRFGLAPYNEQFF. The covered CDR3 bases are TGTGCCAGCAGATTTGGACTAGCCCCCTACAATGAG.

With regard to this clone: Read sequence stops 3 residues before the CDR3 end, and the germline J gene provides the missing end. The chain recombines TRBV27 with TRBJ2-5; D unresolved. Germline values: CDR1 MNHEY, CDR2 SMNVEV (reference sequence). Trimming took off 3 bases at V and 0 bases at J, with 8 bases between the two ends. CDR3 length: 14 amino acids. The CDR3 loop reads CASSFRLDQETQYF. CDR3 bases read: TGTGCCAGCAGTTTCCGACTGGACCAAGAGACC.